This T cell receptor beta chain derives from a study of TIL therapy for anti-PD-1-resistant metastatic lung cancer. In the study overall: Most patients had lung adenocarcinoma.

Noted time point: pre-treatment sample, taken before nivolumab and TIL therapy. Tumor tissue came from excised metastases, mostly pleural nodules or supraclavicular lymph nodes. Progressing patients received lymphodepletion, expanded TIL infusion and IL-2. This clone was observed a few times. The immunoSEQ assay was v3. Data came from immunoSEQ multiplex PCR; TCRdb stores just in-frame clones and leaves some out. The table lists about 100,000 clones, about three fifths of them singletons, with approximately 11% in the top ten. The ends lost 3 bases at V and 5 bases at J; junction bases unmatched: 4. The germline V gene has CDR1 SGHTA and CDR2 FQGTGA. This CDR3 spans 15 amino acids.

The sequences come from tumor tissue, collected at baseline. This TCR was sampled from a person aged 25 to 85 with non-small cell lung cancer. This chain connects TRBV7-3 to TRBJ2-1; 10 bases line up with TRBD2. CDR3 DNA: TGTGCCAGCAGCTTCCGGACTAGCGGAGACAATGAGCAGTTCTTC. Protein sequence: CASSFRTSGDNEQFF. Full variable domain (rest looked up from reference TRBV7-3 and TRBJ2-1): GAGVSQTPSNKVTEKGKYVELRCDPISGHTALYWYRQSLGQGPEFLIYFQGTGAADDSGLPNDRFFAVRPEGSVSTLKIQRTERGDSAVYLCASSFRTSGDNEQFFGPGTRLTVL.